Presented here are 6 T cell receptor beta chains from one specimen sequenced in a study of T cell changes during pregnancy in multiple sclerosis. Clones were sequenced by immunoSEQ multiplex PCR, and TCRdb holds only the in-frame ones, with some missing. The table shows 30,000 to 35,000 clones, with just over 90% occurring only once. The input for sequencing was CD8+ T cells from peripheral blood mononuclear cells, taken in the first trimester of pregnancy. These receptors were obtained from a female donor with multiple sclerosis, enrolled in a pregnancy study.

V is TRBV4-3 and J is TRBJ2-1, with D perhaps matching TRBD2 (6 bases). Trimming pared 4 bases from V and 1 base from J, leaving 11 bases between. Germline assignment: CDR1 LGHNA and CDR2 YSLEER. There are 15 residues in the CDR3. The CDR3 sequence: CASSRIAESYNEQFF. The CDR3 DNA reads TGCGCCAGCAGCCGGATAGCGGAATCCTACAATGAGCAGTTCTTC.

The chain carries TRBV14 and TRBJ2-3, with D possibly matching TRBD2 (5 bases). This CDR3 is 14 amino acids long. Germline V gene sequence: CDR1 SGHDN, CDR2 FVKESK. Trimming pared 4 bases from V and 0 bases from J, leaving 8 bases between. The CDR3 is CASSPRTSTDTQYF. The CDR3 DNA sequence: TGTGCCAGCAGCCCCCGGACTAGCACAGATACGCAGTATTTT. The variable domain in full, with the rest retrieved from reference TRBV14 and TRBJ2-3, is EAGVTQFPSHSVIEKGQTVTLRCDPISGHDNLYWYRRVMGKEIKFLLHFVKESKQDESGMPNNRFLAERTGGTYSTLKVQPAELEDSGVYFCASSPRTSTDTQYFGPGTRLTVL.

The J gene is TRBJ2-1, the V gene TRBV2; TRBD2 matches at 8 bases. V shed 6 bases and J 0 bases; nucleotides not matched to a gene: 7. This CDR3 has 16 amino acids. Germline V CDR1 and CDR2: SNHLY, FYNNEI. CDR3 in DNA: TGTGCCAGCAGGGGACTAGGGGGGGACTCCTACAATGAGCAGTTCTTC. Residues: CASRGLGGDSYNEQFF.

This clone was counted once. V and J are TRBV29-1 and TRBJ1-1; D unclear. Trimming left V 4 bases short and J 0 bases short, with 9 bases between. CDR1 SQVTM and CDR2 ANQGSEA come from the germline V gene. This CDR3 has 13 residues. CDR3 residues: CSVVEGMNTEAFF. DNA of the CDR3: TGCAGCGTTGTGGAGGGAATGAACACTGAAGCTTTCTTT.

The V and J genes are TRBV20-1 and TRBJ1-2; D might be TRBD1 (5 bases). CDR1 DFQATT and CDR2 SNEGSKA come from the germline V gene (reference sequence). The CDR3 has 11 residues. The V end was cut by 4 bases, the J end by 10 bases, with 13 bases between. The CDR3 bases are TGCAGTGCTACGGGGGATAACCTCTACACCTTC. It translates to CSATGDNLYTF.

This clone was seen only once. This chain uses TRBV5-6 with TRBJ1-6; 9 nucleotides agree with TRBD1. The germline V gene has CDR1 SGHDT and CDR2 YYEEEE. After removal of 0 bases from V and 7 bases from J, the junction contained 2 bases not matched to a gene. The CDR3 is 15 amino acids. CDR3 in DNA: TGTGCCAGCAGCTTGGATGGACAGGGGAATTCACCCCTCCACTTT. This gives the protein CASSLDGQGNSPLHF.